This is a list of T cell receptor beta chains from one sample in a study of blood T cells in healthy people across ages. TCRdb re-analysed the 5' RACE reads in MiXCR, keeping a single row per CDR3 protein. The table records over 600,000 distinct CDR3 sequences, 40% to 50% of them present only once. Sequences were obtained from blood. The receptors originated from an older man in good health. Each CDR3 is given with its conserved first and last residue. A D gene is named only where the DNA matches it firmly. Not every row has a clone size; where given, it reads once, few, many or a size class.

d_call,j_call,clone_size,v_call,cdr3_aa,cdr3_nt
-,TRBJ2-7,-,TRBV6-2/TRBV6-3,CASSSPRTEQYF,TGTGCCAGCAGTTCCCCCAGGACCGAGCAGTACTTC
-,TRBJ2-2,-,TRBV12-3/TRBV12-4,CASSLGSVNTGELFF,TGTGCCAGCAGTTTAGGCTCCGTGAACACCGGGGAGCTGTTTTTT
-,TRBJ2-7,few,TRBV13,CASSLQPETYEQYF,TGTGCCAGCAGCTTACAGCCCGAAACCTACGAGCAGTACTTC
-,TRBJ2-3,-,TRBV20-1,CSARDVSFTSRSTDTQYF,TGCAGTGCTAGAGATGTTTCGTTTACTAGCAGAAGCACAGATACGCAGTATTTT
TRBD1,TRBJ2-1,-,TRBV10-1,CASSESYGTGSNEQFF,TGCGCCAGCAGTGAGTCGTATGGGACAGGGTCCAATGAGCAGTTCTTC
-,TRBJ2-3,-,TRBV5-1,CASSLGGGGTSTDTQYF,TGCGCCAGCAGCTTGGGAGGTGGCGGAACTAGCACAGATACGCAGTATTTT
-,TRBJ2-2,-,TRBV7-2,CASSLALGAGELFF,TGTGCCAGCAGCTTAGCTCTAGGGGCCGGGGAGCTGTTTTTT
TRBD1,TRBJ2-5,-,TRBV4-2,CASSHPGTGKETQYF,TGTGCCAGCAGCCACCCCGGGACAGGGAAAGAGACCCAGTACTTC
TRBD1,TRBJ1-2,-,TRBV12-3/TRBV12-4,CASRRQGKDYGYTF,TGTGCCAGCAGGAGACAGGGGAAGGACTATGGCTACACCTTC
TRBD2,TRBJ2-7,few,TRBV6-2/TRBV6-3,CASSSLTSGSIYEQYF,TGTGCCAGCAGCTCCCTCACTAGCGGGAGTATATACGAGCAGTACTTC
TRBD2,TRBJ2-3,few,TRBV27,CASSSLAAGPDTQYF,TGTGCCAGCAGTTCACTAGCGGCGGGGCCAGATACGCAGTATTTT
-,TRBJ2-1,few,TRBV2,CASSPNLERGNEQFF,TGTGCCAGCAGCCCCAATTTAGAGAGGGGGAATGAGCAGTTCTTC
-,TRBJ1-5,-,TRBV7-2,CASSRSLTGSQPQHF,TGTGCCAGCAGCCGGTCCCTTACAGGGAGTCAGCCCCAGCATTTT
-,TRBJ2-3,-,TRBV15,CATSRGPVTSSTDTQYF,TGTGCCACCAGCAGAGGGCCGGTCACATCTAGCACAGATACGCAGTATTTT
-,TRBJ2-5,-,TRBV20-1,CSVSARGNYGQYF,TGCAGTGTTAGTGCGAGAGGGAACTACGGGCAGTACTTC
TRBD2,TRBJ2-3,few,TRBV20-1,CSSPSPSGGTDTQYF,TGCAGTTCACCCAGCCCTAGCGGGGGCACAGATACGCAGTATTTT
TRBD1,TRBJ2-1,-,TRBV4-3,CASSLRDGTGGEEQFF,TGCGCCAGCAGCCTAAGAGACGGGACAGGGGGTGAGGAGCAGTTCTTC
TRBD1,TRBJ2-1,few,TRBV25-1,CASRGQGVDNEQFF,TGTGCCAGCAGGGGACAGGGGGTTGACAATGAGCAGTTCTTC
-,TRBJ1-2,-,TRBV6-1,CASSALGGEGYTF,TGTGCCAGCAGTGCCCTGGGGGGCGAGGGCTACACCTTC
TRBD1,TRBJ2-1,few,TRBV29-1,CSVETGGGFRYNEQFF,TGCAGCGTTGAGACAGGGGGCGGATTTCGGTACAATGAGCAGTTCTTC
-,TRBJ2-7,-,TRBV6-5,CASSYDRSYNEQYF,TGTGCCAGCAGTTACGACAGGTCATACAATGAGCAGTACTTC
-,TRBJ2-1,few,TRBV12-3/TRBV12-4,CASSSHFATSSYNEQFF,TGTGCCAGCAGTTCCCATTTCGCGACAAGCTCCTACAATGAGCAGTTCTTC
-,TRBJ2-3,few,TRBV20-1,CSAKGPTDTQYF,TGCAGTGCCAAAGGGCCCACGGATACGCAGTATTTT
-,TRBJ2-1,-,TRBV7-2,CASSLQGQFNEQFF,TGTGCCAGCAGCTTACAAGGACAGTTCAATGAGCAGTTCTTC
TRBD1,TRBJ1-2,-,TRBV20-1,CSARTGGEGGYTF,TGCAGTGCACGGACAGGGGGCGAGGGTGGCTACACCTTC
-,TRBJ1-2,-,TRBV28,CASSLGAAVGGYTF,TGTGCCAGCAGTTTAGGGGCCGCAGTCGGTGGCTACACCTTC
TRBD1,TRBJ2-3,-,TRBV28,CANSQGTGSTDTQYF,TGTGCCAACTCGCAGGGGACAGGTAGCACAGATACGCAGTATTTT
TRBD1,TRBJ2-5,few,TRBV18,CASSTGQPSWETQYF,TGTGCCAGCTCAACGGGACAGCCGAGTTGGGAGACCCAGTACTTC
-,TRBJ2-1,many,TRBV4-2,CASSPLISYNEQFF,TGTGCCAGCAGTCCACTAATCTCCTACAATGAGCAGTTCTTC
TRBD2,TRBJ2-1,few,TRBV5-1,CASTPGELADNEQFF,TGCGCCAGCACCCCGGGGGAACTAGCGGACAATGAGCAGTTCTTC
-,TRBJ1-4,once,TRBV4-1,CASSQSAGGREKLFF,TGCGCCAGCAGCCAATCAGCCGGGGGGAGGGAAAAACTGTTTTTT
TRBD2,TRBJ2-7,-,TRBV7-6,CASSLTSGSTYEQYF,TGTGCCAGCAGCCTTACTAGCGGGAGCACCTACGAGCAGTACTTC
-,TRBJ2-6,-,TRBV7-2,CASSLPSFDGANVLTF,TGTGCCAGCAGCTTACCTTCTTTTGACGGGGCCAACGTCCTGACTTTC
TRBD1,TRBJ2-5,few,TRBV7-2,CASTGGGQGKETQYF,TGTGCCAGCACCGGCGGGGGACAGGGTAAAGAGACCCAGTACTTC
TRBD2,TRBJ2-1,-,TRBV4-3,CASSHRLAGFNNEQFF,TGCGCCAGCAGCCATCGACTAGCGGGATTTAACAATGAGCAGTTCTTC
TRBD1,TRBJ2-5,-,TRBV6-8,CARDRDRGPYKQYF,TGTGCCAGAGACCGGGACAGGGGGCCCTACAAGCAGTACTTC
-,TRBJ2-5,-,TRBV5-1,CASSLVQVQYQETQYF,TGCGCCAGCAGCTTGGTTCAGGTGCAGTACCAAGAGACCCAGTACTTC
TRBD1,TRBJ1-2,-,TRBV29-1,CSVNPGGTYGYTF,TGCAGCGTAAATCCAGGGGGCACTTATGGCTACACCTTC
TRBD1,TRBJ2-1,-,TRBV18,CASSPQRTGDNEQFF,TGTGCCAGCTCACCCCAACGGACAGGGGACAATGAGCAGTTCTTC
TRBD2,TRBJ2-7,-,TRBV20-1,CSARTSGRSLYEQYF,TGCAGTGCCAGGACTAGCGGGAGATCTTTGTACGAGCAGTACTTC
TRBD1,TRBJ1-2,-,TRBV4-2,CASSLRPGQGNYGYTF,TGTGCCAGCAGCCTTCGACCGGGACAGGGGAACTATGGCTACACCTTC
TRBD2,TRBJ2-1,-,TRBV5-5,CASSWRGANEQFF,TGTGCCAGCAGCTGGCGGGGGGCTAATGAGCAGTTCTTC
-,TRBJ2-7,-,TRBV21-1,CASSKKPHGYEQYF,TGTGCCAGCAGCAAAAAACCCCACGGCTACGAGCAGTACTTC
TRBD1,TRBJ1-2,few,TRBV5-1,CASSLPGQMGYTF,TGCGCCAGCAGCTTACCGGGACAGATGGGCTACACCTTC
-,TRBJ2-3,once,TRBV28,CASSPAGVGTDTQYF,TGTGCCAGCAGTCCCGCCGGGGTAGGGACAGATACGCAGTATTTT
-,TRBJ1-5,few,TRBV12-3/TRBV12-4,CASSLGSLGNQPQHF,TGTGCCAGCAGTTTAGGGTCCCTGGGGAATCAGCCCCAGCATTTT
-,TRBJ2-7,many,TRBV20-1,CSARSPGPYEQYF,TGCAGTGCTAGGAGTCCGGGGCCCTACGAGCAGTACTTC
TRBD1,TRBJ2-1,many,TRBV5-1,CASSLTGGSYNEQFF,TGTGCCAGCAGCTTAACAGGGGGCTCGTACAATGAGCAGTTCTTC
TRBD1,TRBJ2-7,-,TRBV28,CASSTPGQGSYNEQYF,TGTGCCAGCAGCACCCCGGGACAGGGTTCCTACAATGAGCAGTACTTC
-,TRBJ2-1,few,TRBV5-8,CASMLRGAASYNEQFF,TGTGCCAGCATGCTTCGCGGAGCGGCCTCCTACAATGAGCAGTTCTTC
-,TRBJ2-7,few,TRBV4-2,CASSQETGPYEQYF,TGTGCCAGCAGCCAAGAGACGGGTCCCTACGAGCAGTACTTC
TRBD1,TRBJ1-1,-,TRBV5-1,CASSPWTGRTEAFF,TGCGCCAGCAGCCCCTGGACAGGCCGCACTGAAGCTTTCTTT
-,TRBJ1-4,-,TRBV7-9,CASSSRQPSDEKLFF,TGTGCCAGCAGCAGCAGACAGCCAAGCGATGAAAAACTGTTTTTT